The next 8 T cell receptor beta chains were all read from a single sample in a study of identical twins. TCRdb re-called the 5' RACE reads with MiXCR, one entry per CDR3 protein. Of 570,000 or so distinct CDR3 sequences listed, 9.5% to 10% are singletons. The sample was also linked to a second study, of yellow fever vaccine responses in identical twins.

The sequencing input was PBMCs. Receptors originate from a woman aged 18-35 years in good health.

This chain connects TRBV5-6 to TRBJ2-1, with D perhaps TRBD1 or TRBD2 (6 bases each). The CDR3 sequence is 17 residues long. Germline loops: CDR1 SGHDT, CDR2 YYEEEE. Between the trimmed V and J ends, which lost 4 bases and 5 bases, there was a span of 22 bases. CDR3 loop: CASSPLFIGGLHNEQFF. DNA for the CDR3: TGTGCCAGCAGCCCACTTTTTATAGGGGGACTCCACAATGAGCAGTTCTTC.

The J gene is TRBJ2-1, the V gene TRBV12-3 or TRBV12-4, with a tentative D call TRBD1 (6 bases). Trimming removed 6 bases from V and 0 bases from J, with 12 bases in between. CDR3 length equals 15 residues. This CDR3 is CASRTGPVSYNEQFF. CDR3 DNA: TGTGCCAGCAGGACAGGACCCGTCTCCTACAATGAGCAGTTCTTC.

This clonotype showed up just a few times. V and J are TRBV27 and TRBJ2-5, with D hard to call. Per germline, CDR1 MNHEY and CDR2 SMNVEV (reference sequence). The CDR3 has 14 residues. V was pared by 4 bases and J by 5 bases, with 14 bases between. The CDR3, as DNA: TGTGCCAGCAGTTCGCCCGGGCTGGACGAGACCCAGTACTTC. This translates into CASSSPGLDETQYF.

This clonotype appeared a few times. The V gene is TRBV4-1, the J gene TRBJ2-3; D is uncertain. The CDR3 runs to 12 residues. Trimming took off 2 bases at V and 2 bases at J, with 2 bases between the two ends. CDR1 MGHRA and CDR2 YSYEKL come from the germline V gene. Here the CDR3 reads CASSQLTDTQYF. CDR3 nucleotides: TGCGCCAGCAGCCAACTCACAGATACGCAGTATTTT.

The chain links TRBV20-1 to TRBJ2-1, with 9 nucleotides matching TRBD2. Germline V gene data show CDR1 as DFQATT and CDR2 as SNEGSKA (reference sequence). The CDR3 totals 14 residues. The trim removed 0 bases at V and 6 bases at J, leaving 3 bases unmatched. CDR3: CSARDGGGGNEQFF. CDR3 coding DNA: TGCAGTGCTAGAGATGGCGGGGGGGGCAATGAGCAGTTCTTC.

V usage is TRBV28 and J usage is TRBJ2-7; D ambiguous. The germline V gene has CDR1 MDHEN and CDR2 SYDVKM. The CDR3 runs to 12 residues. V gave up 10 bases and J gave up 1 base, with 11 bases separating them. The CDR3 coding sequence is TGTGCCACCAACCGCAGATCCTACGAGCAGTACTTC. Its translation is CATNRRSYEQYF.

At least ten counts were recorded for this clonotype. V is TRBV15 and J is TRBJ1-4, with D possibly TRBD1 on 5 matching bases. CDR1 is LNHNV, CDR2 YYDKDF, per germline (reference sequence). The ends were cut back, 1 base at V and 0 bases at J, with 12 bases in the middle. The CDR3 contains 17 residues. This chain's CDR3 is CATSRARGGATNEKLFF. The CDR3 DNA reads TGTGCCACCAGCAGAGCTAGGGGTGGAGCAACTAATGAAAAACTGTTTTTT.

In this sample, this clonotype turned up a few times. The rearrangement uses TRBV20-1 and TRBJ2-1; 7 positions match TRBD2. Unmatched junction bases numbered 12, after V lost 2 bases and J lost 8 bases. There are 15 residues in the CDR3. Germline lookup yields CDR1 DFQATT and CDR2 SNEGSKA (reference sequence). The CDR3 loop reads CSARSGAGHLDEQFF. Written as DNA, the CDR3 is TGCAGTGCTAGATCTGGAGCGGGGCACCTGGATGAGCAGTTCTTC.